This T cell receptor (beta chain) is from a study of blood T cell repertoires in COVID-19. Study details: Sites across the United States, Italy and Spain contributed samples from acute and convalescent COVID-19. Sample material is recorded as cDNA or gDNA derived from T cells, B-cell-depleted T cells, or PBMCs.

In the original processing: Reference gene primers were amplified, and this amplification served to estimate nucleated cell counts. Profiled with immunoSEQ multiplex PCR; TCRdb holds only in-frame clones, not every one. The V and J calls and clone size were taken over from that table, and D and trimming were inferred from the DNA. The table has approximately 300,000 clones, roughly 91% seen once. The sequence came from a woman younger than 45 with COVID-19, enrolled during active disease. Source material: peripheral blood.

CDR3 DNA: TGTGCCTGGAGAGCAGGGACTTTTGACGAGCAGTACTTC. Its protein product is CAWRAGTFDEQYF. The chain carries TRBV30 and TRBJ2-7; possibly TRBD2 for D (6 bases). V dropped 3 bases and J dropped 5 bases, with 14 bases sitting between them. The CDR3 covers 13 residues. CDR1 is GTSNPN and CDR2 is SVGIG in the germline V gene (reference sequence). Drawing the rest from reference TRBV30 and TRBJ2-7, the complete variable domain is SQTIHQWPATLVQPVGSPLSLECTVEGTSNPNLYWYRQAAGRGLQLLFYSVGIGQISSEVPQNLSASRPQDRQFILSSKKLLLSDSGFYLCAWRAGTFDEQYFGPGTRLTVT.